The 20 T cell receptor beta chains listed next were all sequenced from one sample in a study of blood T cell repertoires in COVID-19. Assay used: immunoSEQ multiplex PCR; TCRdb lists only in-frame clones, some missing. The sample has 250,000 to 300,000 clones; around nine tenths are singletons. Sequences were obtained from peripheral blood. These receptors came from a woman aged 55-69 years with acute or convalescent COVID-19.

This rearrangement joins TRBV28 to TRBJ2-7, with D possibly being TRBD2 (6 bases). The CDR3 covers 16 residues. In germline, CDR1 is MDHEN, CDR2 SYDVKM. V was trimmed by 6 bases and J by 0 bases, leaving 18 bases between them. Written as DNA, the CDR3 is TGTGCCAGCAGCCGAGAACCAAGCGGGTACTCCTACGAGCAGTACTTC. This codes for CASSREPSGYSYEQYF.

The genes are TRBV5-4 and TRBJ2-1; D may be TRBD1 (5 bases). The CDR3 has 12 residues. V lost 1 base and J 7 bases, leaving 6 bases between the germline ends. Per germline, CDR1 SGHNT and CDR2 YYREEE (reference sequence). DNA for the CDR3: TGTGCCAGCAGCTTGCCAGGGAATGAGCAGTTCTTC. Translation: CASSLPGNEQFF.

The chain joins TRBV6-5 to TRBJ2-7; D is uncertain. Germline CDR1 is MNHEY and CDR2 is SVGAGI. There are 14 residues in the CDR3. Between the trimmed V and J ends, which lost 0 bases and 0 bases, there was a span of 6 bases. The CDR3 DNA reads TGTGCCAGCAGTTACTCTCGGAGCTCCTACGAGCAGTACTTC. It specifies CASSYSRSSYEQYF.

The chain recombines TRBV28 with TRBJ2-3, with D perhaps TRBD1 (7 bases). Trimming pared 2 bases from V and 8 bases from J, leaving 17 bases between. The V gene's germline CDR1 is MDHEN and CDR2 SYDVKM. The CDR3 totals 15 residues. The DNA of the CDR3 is TGTGCCAGCAGTTTAGGAGGGCTTTACAGGGGTACGCAGTATTTT. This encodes CASSLGGLYRGTQYF. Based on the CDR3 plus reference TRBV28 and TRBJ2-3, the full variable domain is DVKVTQSSRYLVKRTGEKVFLECVQDMDHENMFWYRQDPGLGLRLIYFSYDVKMKEKGDIPEGYSVSREKKERFSLILESASTNQTSMYLCASSLGGLYRGTQYFGPGTRLTVL.

The DNA of the CDR3 is TGTGCCAGCAGCTTAAACAGCCGAGGGACAGATACGCAGTATTTT. Residues: CASSLNSRGTDTQYF. The chain has TRBV13 and TRBJ2-3, with D maybe TRBD2 (5 bases). CDR3 size: 15 residues. Germline CDR1 PRHDT, CDR2 FYEKMQ (reference sequence). V shed 2 bases and J shed 3 bases, with 12 bases lying between them.

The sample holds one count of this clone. CDR3 sequence (DNA): TGTGCCAGCAGCCAGCGGACAGGGGTCGATCGGAATCAGCCCCAGCATTTT. Protein: CASSQRTGVDRNQPQHF. The genes are TRBV7-2 and TRBJ1-5, with 9 bases matching TRBD1. Per germline, CDR1 SGHTA and CDR2 FQGNSA. The CDR3 consists of 17 residues. V trimming: 5 bases; J trimming: 4 bases; junction bases outside the gene matches: 12. Full variable domain (rest looked up from reference TRBV7-2 and TRBJ1-5): GAGVSQSPSNKVTEKGKDVELRCDPISGHTALYWYRQSLGQGLEFLIYFQGNSAPDKSGLPSDRFSAERTGGSVSTLTIQRTQQEDSAVYLCASSQRTGVDRNQPQHFGDGTRLSIL.

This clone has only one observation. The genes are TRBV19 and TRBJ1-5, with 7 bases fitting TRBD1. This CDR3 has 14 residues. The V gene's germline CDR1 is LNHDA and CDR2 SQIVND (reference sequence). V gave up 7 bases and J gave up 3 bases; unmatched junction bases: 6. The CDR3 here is CASTGGQSNQPQHF. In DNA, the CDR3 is TGTGCCAGTACCGGGGGACAGTCCAATCAGCCCCAGCATTTT.

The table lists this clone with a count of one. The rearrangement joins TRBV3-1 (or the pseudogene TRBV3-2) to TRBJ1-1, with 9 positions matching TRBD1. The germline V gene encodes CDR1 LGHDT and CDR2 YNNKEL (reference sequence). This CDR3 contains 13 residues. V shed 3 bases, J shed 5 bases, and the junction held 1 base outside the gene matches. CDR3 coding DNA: TGTGCCAGCAGCCAGGACAGGGGAACTGAAGCTTTCTTT. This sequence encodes CASSQDRGTEAFF.

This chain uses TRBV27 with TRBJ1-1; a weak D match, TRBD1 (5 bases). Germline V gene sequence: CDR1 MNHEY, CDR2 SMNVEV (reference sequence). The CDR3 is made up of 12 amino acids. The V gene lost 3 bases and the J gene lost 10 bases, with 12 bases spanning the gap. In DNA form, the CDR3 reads TGTGCCAGCAGTTTTTCCGGAAGGGGAGCTTTCTTT. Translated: CASSFSGRGAFF.

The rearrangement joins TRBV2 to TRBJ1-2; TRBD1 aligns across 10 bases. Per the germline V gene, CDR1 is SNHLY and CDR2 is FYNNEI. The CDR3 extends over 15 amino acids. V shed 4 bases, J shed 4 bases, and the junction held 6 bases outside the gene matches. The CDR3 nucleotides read TGTGCCAGCAGTGGGACAGGGGGAACTTTCTATGGCTACACCTTC. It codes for CASSGTGGTFYGYTF. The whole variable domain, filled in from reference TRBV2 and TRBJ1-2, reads EPEVTQTPSHQVTQMGQEVILRCVPISNHLYFYWYRQILGQKVEFLVSFYNNEISEKSEIFDDQFSVERPDGSNFTLKIRSTKLEDSAMYFCASSGTGGTFYGYTFGSGTRLTVV.

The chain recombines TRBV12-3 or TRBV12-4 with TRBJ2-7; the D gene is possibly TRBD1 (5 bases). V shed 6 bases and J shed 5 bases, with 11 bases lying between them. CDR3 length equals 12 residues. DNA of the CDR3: TGTGCCAGCAGCCACCAGGGAAACGAGCAGTACTTC. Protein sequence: CASSHQGNEQYF.

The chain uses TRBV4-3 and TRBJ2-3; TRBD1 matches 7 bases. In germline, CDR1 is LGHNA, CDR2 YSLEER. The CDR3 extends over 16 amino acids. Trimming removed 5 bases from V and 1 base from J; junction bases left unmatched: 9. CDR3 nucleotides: TGCGCCAGCAGCTCGACCGGGACAGCCGGCACAGATACGCAGTATTTT. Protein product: CASSSTGTAGTDTQYF.

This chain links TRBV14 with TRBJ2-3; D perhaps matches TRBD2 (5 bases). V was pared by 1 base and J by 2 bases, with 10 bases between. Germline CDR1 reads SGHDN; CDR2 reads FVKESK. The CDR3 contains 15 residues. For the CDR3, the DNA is TGTGCCAGCAGCCAAGCAGCGGTTTTCACAGATACGCAGTATTTT. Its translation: CASSQAAVFTDTQYF.

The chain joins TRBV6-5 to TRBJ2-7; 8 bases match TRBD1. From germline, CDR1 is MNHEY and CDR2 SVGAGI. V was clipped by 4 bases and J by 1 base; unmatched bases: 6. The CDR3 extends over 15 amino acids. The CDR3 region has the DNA TGTGCCAGCAGTTCCTACCGGGACAGGTCCTACGAGCAGTACTTC. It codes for CASSSYRDRSYEQYF.

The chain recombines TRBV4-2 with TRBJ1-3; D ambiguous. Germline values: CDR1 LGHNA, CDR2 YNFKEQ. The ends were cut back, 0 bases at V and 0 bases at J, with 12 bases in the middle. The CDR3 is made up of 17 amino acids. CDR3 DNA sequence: TGTGCCAGCAGCCAAGATCTTGCGGGGTTCTCTGGAAACACCATATATTTT. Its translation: CASSQDLAGFSGNTIYF.

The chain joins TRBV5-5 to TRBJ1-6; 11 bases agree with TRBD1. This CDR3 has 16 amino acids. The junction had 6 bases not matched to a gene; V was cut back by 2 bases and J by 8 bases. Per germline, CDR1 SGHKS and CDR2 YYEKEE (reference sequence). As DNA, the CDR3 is TGTGCCAGCAGCTTTCGGACAGGGGGCTCGGATTCACCCCTCCACTTT. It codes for CASSFRTGGSDSPLHF. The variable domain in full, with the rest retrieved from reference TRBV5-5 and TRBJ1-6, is DAGVTQSPTHLIKTRGQQVTLRCSPISGHKSVSWYQQVLGQGPQFIFQYYEKEERGRGNFPDRFSARQFPNYSSELNVNALLLGDSALYLCASSFRTGGSDSPLHFGNGTRLTVT.

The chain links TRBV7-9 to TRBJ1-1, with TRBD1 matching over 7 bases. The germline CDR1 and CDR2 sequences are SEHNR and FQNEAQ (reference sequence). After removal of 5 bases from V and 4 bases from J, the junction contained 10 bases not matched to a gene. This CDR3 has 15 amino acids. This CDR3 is CASSPPKGGITEAFF. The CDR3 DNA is TGTGCCAGCAGCCCCCCAAAAGGGGGCATCACTGAAGCTTTCTTT.

CDR3: CATSRDPGQPQHF. The CDR3 DNA reads TGTGCCACCAGCAGAGATCCCGGTCAGCCCCAGCATTTT. The chain recombines TRBV15 with TRBJ1-5, with D unclear. V was pared by 0 bases and J by 6 bases, with 6 bases between. Germline V gene data show CDR1 as LNHNV and CDR2 as YYDKDF (reference sequence). The CDR3 extends over 13 amino acids.

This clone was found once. CDR3 in DNA: TGTGCCAGCAGCTTAGCCATGGGAGACAGGTCCGACTATGGCTACACCTTC. As protein: CASSLAMGDRSDYGYTF. V usage is TRBV7-9 and J usage is TRBJ1-2; D may be TRBD1 (6 bases). The V end lost 0 bases, the J end lost 3 bases, and 17 bases lay between the germline ends. The CDR3 extends over 17 amino acids. Germline loops: CDR1 SEHNR, CDR2 FQNEAQ (reference sequence).

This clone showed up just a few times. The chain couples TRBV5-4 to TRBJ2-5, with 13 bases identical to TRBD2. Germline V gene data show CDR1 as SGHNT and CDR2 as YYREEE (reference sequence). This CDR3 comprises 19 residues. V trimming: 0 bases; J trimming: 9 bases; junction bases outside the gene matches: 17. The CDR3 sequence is CASSLGPGTSGTRHRAQYF. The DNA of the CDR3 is TGTGCCAGCAGCTTGGGGCCCGGGACTAGCGGGACCCGTCATCGGGCCCAGTACTTC. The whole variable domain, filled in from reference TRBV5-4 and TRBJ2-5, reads ETGVTQSPTHLIKTRGQQVTLRCSSQSGHNTVSWYQQALGQGPQFIFQYYREEENGRGNFPPRFSGLQFPNYSSELNVNALELDDSALYLCASSLGPGTSGTRHRAQYFGPGTRLLVL.